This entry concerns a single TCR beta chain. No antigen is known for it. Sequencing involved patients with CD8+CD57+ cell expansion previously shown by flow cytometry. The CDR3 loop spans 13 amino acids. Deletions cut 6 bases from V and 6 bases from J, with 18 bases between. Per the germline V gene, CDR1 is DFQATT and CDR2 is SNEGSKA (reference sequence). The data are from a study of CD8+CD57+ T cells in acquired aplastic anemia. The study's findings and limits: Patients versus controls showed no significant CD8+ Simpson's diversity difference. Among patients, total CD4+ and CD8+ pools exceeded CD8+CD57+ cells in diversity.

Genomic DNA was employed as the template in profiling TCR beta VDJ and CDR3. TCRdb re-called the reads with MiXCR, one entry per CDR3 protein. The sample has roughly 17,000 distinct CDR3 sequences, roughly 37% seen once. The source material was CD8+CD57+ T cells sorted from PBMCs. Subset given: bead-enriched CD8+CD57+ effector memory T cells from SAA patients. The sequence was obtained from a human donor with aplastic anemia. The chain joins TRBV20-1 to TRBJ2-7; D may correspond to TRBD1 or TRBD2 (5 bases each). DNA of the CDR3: TGCAGTGCCGACGGGGCAGGGCAGGGCGAGCAGTACTTC. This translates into CSADGAGQGEQYF.